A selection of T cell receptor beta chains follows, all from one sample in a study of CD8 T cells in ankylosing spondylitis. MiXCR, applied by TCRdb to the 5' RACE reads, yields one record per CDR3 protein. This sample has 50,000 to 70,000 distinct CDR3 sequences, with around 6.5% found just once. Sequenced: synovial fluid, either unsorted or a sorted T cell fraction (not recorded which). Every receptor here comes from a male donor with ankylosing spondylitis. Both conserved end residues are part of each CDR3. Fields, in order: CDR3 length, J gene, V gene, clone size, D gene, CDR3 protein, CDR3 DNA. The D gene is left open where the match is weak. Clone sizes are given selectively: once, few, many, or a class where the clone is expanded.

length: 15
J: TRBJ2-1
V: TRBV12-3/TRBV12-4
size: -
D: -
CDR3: CASSLWGESYNEQFF
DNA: TGTGCCAGCAGCTTATGGGGGGAGTCCTACAATGAGCAGTTCTTC

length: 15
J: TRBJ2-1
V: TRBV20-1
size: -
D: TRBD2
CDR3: CSASRSGRAYNEQFF
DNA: TGCAGTGCTAGTCGTAGCGGGAGAGCCTACAATGAGCAGTTCTTC

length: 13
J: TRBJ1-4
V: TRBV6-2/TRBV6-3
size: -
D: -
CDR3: CASSYPRGEKLFF
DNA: TGTGCCAGCAGCTACCCGCGGGGCGAAAAACTGTTTTTT

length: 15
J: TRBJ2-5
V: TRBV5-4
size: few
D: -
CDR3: CASTEGPGVSWTQYF
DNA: TGTGCCAGCACCGAGGGACCGGGGGTATCATGGACCCAGTACTTC

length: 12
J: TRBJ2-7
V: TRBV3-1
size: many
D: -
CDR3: CASSQQSYEQYF
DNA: TGTGCCAGCAGCCAGCAATCCTACGAGCAGTACTTC

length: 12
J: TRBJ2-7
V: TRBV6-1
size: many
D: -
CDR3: CASRDVFYEQYF
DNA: TGTGCCAGCAGGGACGTTTTCTACGAGCAGTACTTC

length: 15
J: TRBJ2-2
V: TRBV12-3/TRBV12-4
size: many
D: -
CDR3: CASSLGGENTGELFF
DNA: TGTGCCAGCAGTTTGGGGGGTGAGAACACCGGGGAGCTGTTTTTT

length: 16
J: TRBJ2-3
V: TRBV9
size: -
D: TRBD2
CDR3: CASSVLGLAGEDTQYF
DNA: TGTGCCAGCAGCGTACTGGGACTAGCGGGAGAAGATACGCAGTATTTT

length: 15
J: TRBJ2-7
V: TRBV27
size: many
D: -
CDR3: CASRISGTHNYEQYF
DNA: TGTGCCAGCAGGATCTCCGGGACACACAACTACGAGCAGTACTTC

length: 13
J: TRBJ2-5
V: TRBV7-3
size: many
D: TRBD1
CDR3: CASSLGQGQTQYF
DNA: TGTGCCAGCAGCTTAGGACAGGGACAGACCCAGTACTTC

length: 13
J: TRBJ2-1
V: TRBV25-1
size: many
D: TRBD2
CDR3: CASALAGNNEQFF
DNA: TGTGCCAGCGCCCTAGCGGGGAACAATGAGCAGTTCTTC

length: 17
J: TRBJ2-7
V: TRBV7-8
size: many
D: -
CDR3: CASSPRRVGQKAYEQYF
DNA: TGTGCCAGCAGCCCTAGGAGGGTAGGCCAGAAAGCCTACGAGCAGTACTTC

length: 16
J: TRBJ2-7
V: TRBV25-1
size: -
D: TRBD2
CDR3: CASSECWLTSGYEQYF
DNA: TGTGCCAGCAGTGAATGTTGGCTGACTAGCGGCTACGAGCAGTACTTC

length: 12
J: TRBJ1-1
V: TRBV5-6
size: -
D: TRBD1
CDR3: CASSGGTGKAFF
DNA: TGTGCCAGCAGCGGTGGGACAGGCAAAGCTTTCTTT

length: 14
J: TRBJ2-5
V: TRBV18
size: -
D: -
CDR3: CASSPPGARETQYF
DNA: TGTGCCAGCTCACCACCAGGGGCGAGGGAGACCCAGTACTTC

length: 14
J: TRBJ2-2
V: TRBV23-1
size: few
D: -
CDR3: CASRDWANTGELFF
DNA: TGCGCCAGCCGGGACTGGGCGAACACCGGGGAGCTGTTTTTT

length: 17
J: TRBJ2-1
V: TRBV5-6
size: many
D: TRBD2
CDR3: CASSEGLAGVGYNEQFF
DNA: TGTGCCAGCAGCGAGGGACTAGCGGGAGTCGGCTACAATGAGCAGTTCTTC

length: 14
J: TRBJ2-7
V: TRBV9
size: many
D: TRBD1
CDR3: CASNNGQGSYEQYF
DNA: TGTGCCAGCAATAATGGACAGGGGAGTTACGAGCAGTACTTC

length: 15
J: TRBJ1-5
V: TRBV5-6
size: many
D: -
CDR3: CASSVAKFSNQPQHF
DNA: TGTGCCAGCAGCGTTGCAAAGTTCTCAAATCAGCCCCAGCATTTT

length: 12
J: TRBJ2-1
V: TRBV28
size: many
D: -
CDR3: CASCPPSREQFF
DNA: TGTGCCAGCTGCCCCCCTTCGCGTGAGCAGTTCTTC

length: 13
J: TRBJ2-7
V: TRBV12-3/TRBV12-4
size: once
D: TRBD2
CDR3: CASSQAGGREQYF
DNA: TGTGCCAGCAGCCAAGCGGGGGGGAGGGAGCAGTACTTC

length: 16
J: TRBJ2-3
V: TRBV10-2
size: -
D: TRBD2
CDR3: CASSERSGSSADTQYF
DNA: TGCGCCAGCAGTGAGAGGAGCGGGAGCAGCGCAGATACGCAGTATTTT

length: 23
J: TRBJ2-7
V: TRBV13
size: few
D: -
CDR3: CASSRTPPGSDGRTGTHTYEQYF
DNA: TGTGCCAGCAGCCGAACACCCCCTGGTTCCGATGGCCGAACCGGGACACATACCTACGAGCAGTACTTC

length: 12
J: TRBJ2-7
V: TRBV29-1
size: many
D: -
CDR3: CSVVSRNYEQYF
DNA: TGCAGCGTTGTGAGCAGGAACTACGAGCAGTACTTC

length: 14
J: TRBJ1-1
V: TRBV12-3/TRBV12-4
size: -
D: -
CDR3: CASSSGPIGTEAFF
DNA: TGTGCCAGCAGTTCGGGTCCAATTGGGACTGAAGCTTTCTTT

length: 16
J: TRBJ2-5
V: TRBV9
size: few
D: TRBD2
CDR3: CASSPGLAGFQETQYF
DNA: TGTGCCAGCAGCCCAGGACTAGCGGGGTTTCAAGAGACCCAGTACTTC

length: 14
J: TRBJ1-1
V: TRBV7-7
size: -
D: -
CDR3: CASSTRRGQTEAFF
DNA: TGTGCCAGCAGCACCCGGAGGGGCCAGACTGAAGCTTTCTTT

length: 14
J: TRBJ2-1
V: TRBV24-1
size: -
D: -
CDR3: CATGRSGSYNEQFF
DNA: TGTGCCACCGGCCGTAGCGGTTCCTACAATGAGCAGTTCTTC

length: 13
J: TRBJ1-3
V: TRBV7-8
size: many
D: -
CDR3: CASSLAQGNTIYF
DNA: TGTGCCAGCAGCTTAGCTCAGGGAAACACCATATATTTT

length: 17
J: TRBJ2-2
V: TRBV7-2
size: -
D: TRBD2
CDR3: CASSSGLAGTNTGELFF
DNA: TGTGCCAGCAGCTCTGGACTAGCGGGGACGAACACCGGGGAGCTGTTTTTT

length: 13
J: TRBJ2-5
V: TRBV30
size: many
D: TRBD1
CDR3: CAWSAGTEETQYF
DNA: TGTGCCTGGAGTGCCGGGACAGAAGAGACCCAGTACTTC

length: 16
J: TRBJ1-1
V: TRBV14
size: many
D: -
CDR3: CASSPYRGLMNTEAFF
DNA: TGTGCCAGCAGCCCATACCGGGGCCTCATGAACACTGAAGCTTTCTTT

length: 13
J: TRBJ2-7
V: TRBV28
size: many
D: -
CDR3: CASNSGVYHEQYF
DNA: TGTGCCAGCAACTCGGGGGTTTATCACGAGCAGTACTTC

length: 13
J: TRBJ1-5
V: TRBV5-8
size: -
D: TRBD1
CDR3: CASSRTGDQPQHF
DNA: TGTGCCAGCAGCCGGACAGGGGACCAGCCCCAGCATTTT

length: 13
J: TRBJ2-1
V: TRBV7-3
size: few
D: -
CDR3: CASSLIRANEQFF
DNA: TGTGCCAGCAGCTTAATCCGAGCCAATGAGCAGTTCTTC

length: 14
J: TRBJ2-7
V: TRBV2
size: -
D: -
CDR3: CASRAWDTYYEQYF
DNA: TGTGCCAGCAGAGCCTGGGACACCTACTACGAGCAGTACTTC

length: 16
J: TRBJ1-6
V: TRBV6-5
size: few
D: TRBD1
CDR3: CASSYGTGVGGSPLHF
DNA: TGTGCCAGCAGTTATGGGACAGGGGTGGGAGGGTCACCCCTCCACTTT

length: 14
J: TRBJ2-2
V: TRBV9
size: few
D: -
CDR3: CASSRGLDTGELFF
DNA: TGTGCCAGCAGTCGCGGACTTGACACCGGGGAGCTGTTTTTT

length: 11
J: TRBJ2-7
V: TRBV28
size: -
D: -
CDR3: CASRTPREQYF
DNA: TGTGCCAGCAGGACCCCTCGAGAGCAGTACTTC